This TCR beta chain was sequenced in a study of blood T cell repertoires in COVID-19. At the level of the study: Both acute and convalescent COVID-19 samples were obtained from the United States, Italy and Spain. The analysed material was cDNA or gDNA that came from T cells, B-cell-depleted T cells, or PBMCs.

This clone has a single count. The germline V gene encodes CDR1 SGHTA and CDR2 FQGNSA. The CDR3 contains 16 residues. V gave up 0 bases and J gave up 10 bases; unmatched junction bases: 7. Original data processing: Reference gene primer amplification gave nucleated cell count estimates. Measured with immunoSEQ multiplex PCR; TCRdb has only the in-frame clones, and not every one. V, J and clone size were drawn from that table, and D and trimming were deduced from the DNA. The sample has approximately 91,000 clones, roughly 71% seen once. The V and J genes are TRBV7-2 and TRBJ1-6; TRBD1 aligns across 9 bases. The TCR sequence derives from a woman of 80 years or more with acute or convalescent COVID-19. Sequenced sample: peripheral blood. The CDR3 DNA reads TGTGCCAGCAGCTTAGCAGGGACAGGGTTACCCTCACCCCTCCACTTT. As protein: CASSLAGTGLPSPLHF.